This T cell receptor beta chain was captured in a study of blood T cell repertoires in COVID-19. CDR3 length: 15 amino acids. Germline V CDR1 and CDR2: MNHNS, SASEGT. V gave up 3 bases and J gave up 4 bases; unmatched junction bases: 8. Repertoires were generated with immunoSEQ multiplex PCR, while TCRdb's copy carries only in-frame clones and drops some. The table records about 87,000 clones, about 80% of them present only once. V usage is TRBV6-1 and J usage is TRBJ1-2, with 7 bases fitting TRBD1. The clonotype comes from a woman aged 45-65 years with acute or convalescent COVID-19. Sequenced sample: peripheral blood. The CDR3 DNA reads as TGTGCCAGCAGTGACGAAGCGACAGGGACCTATGGCTACACCTTC. This encodes CASSDEATGTYGYTF.